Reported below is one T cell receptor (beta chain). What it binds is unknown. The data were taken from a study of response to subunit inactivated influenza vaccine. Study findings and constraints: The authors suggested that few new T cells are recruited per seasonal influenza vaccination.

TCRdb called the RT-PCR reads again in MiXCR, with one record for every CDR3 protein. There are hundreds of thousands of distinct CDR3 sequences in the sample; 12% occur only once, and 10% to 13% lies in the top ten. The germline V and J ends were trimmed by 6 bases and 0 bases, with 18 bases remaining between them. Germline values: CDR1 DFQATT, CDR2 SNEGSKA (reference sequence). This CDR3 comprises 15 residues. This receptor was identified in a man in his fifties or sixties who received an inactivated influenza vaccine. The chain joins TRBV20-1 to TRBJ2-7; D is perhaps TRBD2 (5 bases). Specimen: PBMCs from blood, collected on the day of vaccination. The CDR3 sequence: CSAGEGGFSSYEQYF. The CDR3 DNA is TGCAGTGCAGGCGAGGGTGGCTTTTCCTCCTACGAGCAGTACTTC.